Sequencing of this T cell receptor beta chain was carried out in a study of CD8+CD57+ T cells in acquired aplastic anemia. As for the study in general: Sorted CD4+ plus CD8+ cells gave DNA averaging roughly 3.5 ug. Healthy-donor CD4+ cells averaged about 10 million reads.

This clonotype was observed at least ten times. Its target is not known. Investigators profiled TCR beta VDJ and CDR3 from genomic DNA template. MiXCR, applied by TCRdb to the reads, yields one record per CDR3 protein. The sample has hundreds of thousands of distinct CDR3 sequences; 55% to 70% are singletons. V lost 6 bases and J lost 3, with 12 bases in between. CDR3 length: 14 residues. Germline V gene sequence: CDR1 SGHTA, CDR2 FQGNSA. Whole-study results and caveats: No significant patient-versus-control difference appeared in CD8+ Simpson's diversity. The number of CD8+ CDR3 sequences shared by patients and controls was about 27.

The chain combines TRBV7-2 with TRBJ1-3, with a weak D call TRBD1 (6 bases). What was sequenced was sorted CD4+, CD8+, or CD8+CD57+ T cells (not recorded which) from PBMCs. The receptor was derived from a human donor in good health, serving as a control. As DNA, the CDR3 is TGTGCCAGCAGTTCTCAGGGGTATGGAAACACCATATATTTT. Residues: CASSSQGYGNTIYF.